Listed here are 32 T cell receptor beta chains from one sample, sequenced in a study of resident and recirculating memory T cells in vitiligo. The protocol was immunoSEQ multiplex PCR, while the TCRdb copy is restricted to in-frame clones and leaves out a portion. The table records around 76,000 clones, roughly 90% of them present only once. Sequenced sample: blood. The receptor set was obtained from a male donor with vitiligo.

The genes are TRBV19 and TRBJ2-2; 8 bases map to TRBD1. Germline V CDR1 and CDR2: LNHDA, SQIVND (reference sequence). V shed 6 bases and J 2 bases; nucleotides not matched to a gene: 5. CDR3 size: 15 residues. This CDR3 reads CASSPGQVNTGELFF. The CDR3 bases are TGTGCCAGTAGCCCGGGACAGGTCAACACCGGGGAGCTGTTTTTT.

This rearrangement joins TRBV11-2 to TRBJ1-3; D gene ambiguous. Germline V gives CDR1 SGHAT, CDR2 FQNNGV. This CDR3 has 13 amino acids. V was pared by 6 bases and J by 0 bases, with 6 bases between. This CDR3 reads CASSRDSGNTIYF. The CDR3 region has the DNA TGTGCCAGCAGTCGGGACTCTGGAAACACCATATATTTT. Looking up the rest from reference TRBV11-2 and TRBJ1-3 gives the full variable domain: EAGVAQSPRYKIIEKRQSVAFWCNPISGHATLYWYQQILGQGPKLLIQFQNNGVVDDSQLPKDRFSAERLKGVDSTLKIQPAKLEDSAVYLCASSRDSGNTIYFGEGSWLTVV.

In DNA, the CDR3 is TGTGCCAGCAGTGACCGGTCATCCTACAATGAGCAGTTCTTC. Translation: CASSDRSSYNEQFF. The V call is TRBV2, the J call TRBJ2-1; D not certain. The germline V gene encodes CDR1 SNHLY and CDR2 FYNNEI. The CDR3 has 14 residues. V was trimmed by 3 bases and J by 1 base, leaving 7 bases between them.

The gene calls are TRBV7-2 and TRBJ2-2, with 11 bases that match TRBD2. The germline V gene has CDR1 SGHTA and CDR2 FQGNSA. The CDR3 contains 16 residues. With V trimmed by 5 bases and J by 7 bases, 9 bases remained unmatched. Written as DNA, the CDR3 is TGTGCCAGCAGCCCCGAGCTAGCGGGGGGTGGCGGGGAGCTGTTTTTT. This codes for CASSPELAGGGGELFF.

This chain connects TRBV7-3 to TRBJ1-2; 9 bases line up with TRBD1. CDR3 length: 16 amino acids. V trimming: 2 bases; J trimming: 2 bases; junction bases outside the gene matches: 6. The germline V gene encodes CDR1 SGHTA and CDR2 FQGTGA. Written as DNA, the CDR3 is TGTGCCAGCAGCTTAGAGGGGACAGGGTCCAACTATGGCTACACCTTC. This translates into CASSLEGTGSNYGYTF. Looking up the rest from reference TRBV7-3 and TRBJ1-2 gives the full variable domain: GAGVSQTPSNKVTEKGKYVELRCDPISGHTALYWYRQSLGQGPEFLIYFQGTGAADDSGLPNDRFFAVRPEGSVSTLKIQRTERGDSAVYLCASSLEGTGSNYGYTFGSGTRLTVV.

The chain employs TRBV7-9 and TRBJ1-5, with 9 bases aligning to TRBD1. Germline loops: CDR1 SEHNR, CDR2 FQNEAQ (reference sequence). This CDR3 contains 15 residues. V shed 4 bases and J 5 bases; nucleotides not matched to a gene: 6. The CDR3 loop reads CASSSGTGWDQPQHF. As DNA, the CDR3 is TGTGCCAGCAGCTCCGGGACAGGGTGGGATCAGCCCCAGCATTTT.

V and J are TRBV7-2 and TRBJ2-3; 9 nucleotides match TRBD1. The germline gives CDR1 SGHTA, CDR2 FQGNSA. The J segment lost 7 bases and the V segment lost 1 base, leaving 18 bases of the junction unmatched. The CDR3 is 19 amino acids. The CDR3 coding sequence is TGTGCCAGCAGCTTAGAGGACGTATGGACAGGGGTCGATGGGAATACGCAGTATTTT. It encodes CASSLEDVWTGVDGNTQYF. The full variable domain, its missing parts supplied by reference TRBV7-2 and TRBJ2-3, is GAGVSQSPSNKVTEKGKDVELRCDPISGHTALYWYRQSLGQGLEFLIYFQGNSAPDKSGLPSDRFSAERTGGSVSTLTIQRTQQEDSAVYLCASSLEDVWTGVDGNTQYFGPGTRLTVL.

This chain uses TRBV4-2 with TRBJ2-7, with 8 bases lining up with TRBD1. Germline V lookup: CDR1 LGHNA, CDR2 YNFKEQ. With V trimmed by 4 bases and J by 4 bases, 12 bases remained unmatched. The CDR3 is 16 amino acids. CDR3 protein: CASSPSETGGVYEQYF. CDR3 nucleotide sequence: TGTGCCAGCAGCCCTAGCGAAACAGGGGGAGTTTACGAGCAGTACTTC.

The chain couples TRBV6-1 to TRBJ1-1; maybe TRBD1 (5 bases). Germline CDR1 reads MNHNS; CDR2 reads SASEGT. Deletions cut 6 bases from V and 1 base from J, with 15 bases between. This CDR3 has 15 residues. The CDR3 loop reads CASRDGGGWNTEAFF. CDR3 in DNA: TGTGCCAGCAGGGACGGGGGGGGGTGGAACACTGAAGCTTTCTTT.

The chain combines TRBV15 with TRBJ1-4, with D maybe TRBD1 (5 bases). This CDR3 spans 13 amino acids. Germline V gives CDR1 LNHNV, CDR2 YYDKDF (reference sequence). Trimming stripped 4 bases from V and 6 bases from J, with 9 bases between. The CDR3 DNA sequence: TGTGCCACCAGCACCTTGACAGATGAAAAACTGTTTTTT. It encodes CATSTLTDEKLFF.

The rearrangement uses TRBV5-1 and TRBJ2-3, with 14 bases fitting TRBD2. V shed 4 bases, J shed 1 base, and the junction held 5 bases outside the gene matches. Germline V CDR1 and CDR2: SGHRS, YFSETQ. The CDR3 contains 17 residues. The CDR3 sequence: CASSHRLAGGGTDTQYF. The CDR3 DNA reads TGCGCCAGCAGCCACAGACTAGCGGGGGGGGGCACAGATACGCAGTATTTT.

This clone was recorded only once. This chain connects TRBV6-5 to TRBJ1-6; D is perhaps TRBD1 (5 bases). Trimming removed 6 bases at V and 3 bases at J, with 9 bases between. Per the germline V gene, CDR1 is MNHEY and CDR2 is SVGAGI. This CDR3 contains 14 residues. In nucleotides, the CDR3 is TGTGCCAGCAGGCCCGGGGGCTATAATTCACCCCTCCACTTT. Amino acids: CASRPGGYNSPLHF.

V is TRBV9 and J is TRBJ2-5; 9 bases match TRBD1. This CDR3 contains 16 residues. Germline V CDR1 and CDR2: SGDLS, YYNGEE. The V and J ends lost 0 bases and 4 bases, in that order; junction bases with no gene match: 7. The CDR3 spells CASSVVGTGSRETQYF. The CDR3 DNA reads as TGTGCCAGCAGCGTAGTAGGGACAGGGTCTCGAGAGACCCAGTACTTC. Full variable domain (outside the CDR3, taken from reference TRBV9 and TRBJ2-5): DSGVTQTPKHLITATGQRVTLRCSPRSGDLSVYWYQQSLDQGLQFLIQYYNGEERAKGNILERFSAQQFPDLHSELNLSSLELGDSALYFCASSVVGTGSRETQYFGPGTRLLVL.

The chain recombines TRBV19 with TRBJ1-6, with TRBD1 matching 10 bases. Germline loops: CDR1 LNHDA, CDR2 SQIVND (reference sequence). The V gene end was trimmed by 3 bases and the J gene end by 8 bases; junction bases not matched to a gene: 7. The CDR3 loop spans 16 amino acids. The CDR3 loop reads CASSIDAGTGDSPLHF. For the CDR3, the DNA is TGTGCCAGTAGTATTGATGCCGGGACAGGGGATTCACCCCTCCACTTT. The variable domain in full, with the rest retrieved from reference TRBV19 and TRBJ1-6, is DGGITQSPKYLFRKEGQNVTLSCEQNLNHDAMYWYRQDPGQGLRLIYYSQIVNDFQKGDIAEGYSVSREKKESFPLTVTSAQKNPTAFYLCASSIDAGTGDSPLHFGNGTRLTVT.

This chain joins TRBV6-1 and TRBJ1-5, with 7 bases lining up with TRBD1. V shed 4 bases, J shed 6 bases, and the junction held 3 bases outside the gene matches. The CDR3 runs 13 residues. Germline CDR1 reads MNHNS; CDR2 reads SASEGT. The CDR3 nucleotides read TGTGCCAGCAGTGGACAGGGTTCTCAGCCCCAGCATTTT. Its translation is CASSGQGSQPQHF.

The chain carries TRBV2 and TRBJ2-7; the D is unclear. In germline, CDR1 is SNHLY, CDR2 FYNNEI. This CDR3 is 14 amino acids long. Trimming pared 2 bases from V and 2 bases from J, leaving 10 bases between. CDR3 in DNA: TGTGCCAGCAGTGAACCCAGTCATACCTACGAGCAGTACTTC. It codes for CASSEPSHTYEQYF.

The chain recombines TRBV27 with TRBJ2-1; 8 bases align to TRBD2. The germline V gene has CDR1 MNHEY and CDR2 SMNVEV (reference sequence). V lost 9 bases, J lost 5 bases, and 15 bases stayed unmatched. The CDR3 totals 16 residues. The CDR3 loop is CASSRASSGRHNEQFF. CDR3 bases: TGTGCCAGTAGTAGGGCCTCTAGCGGGCGTCACAATGAGCAGTTCTTC.

This clone was seen only a few times. The chain links TRBV29-1 to TRBJ1-1; 8 bases are a match to TRBD1. The ends lost 6 bases at V and 4 bases at J; junction bases unmatched: 10. Per the germline V gene, CDR1 is SQVTM and CDR2 is ANQGSEA. CDR3 length: 14 residues. CDR3 region: CSVGRTGSSTEAFF. CDR3 DNA sequence: TGCAGCGTCGGAAGGACAGGGTCCTCCACTGAAGCTTTCTTT.

This sequence joins TRBV11-1 and TRBJ1-1; 9 nucleotides match TRBD1. Trimming removed 5 bases from V and 2 bases from J; junction bases left unmatched: 12. The CDR3 covers 17 residues. CDR1 is SGHAT and CDR2 is FQDESV in the germline V gene (reference sequence). CDR3 protein: CASSLQSRDRVNTEAFF. CDR3 nucleotide sequence: TGTGCCAGCAGCCTACAATCCCGGGACAGGGTTAACACTGAAGCTTTCTTT.

The chain is built from TRBV19 and TRBJ2-1; 8 positions match TRBD2. V gave up 3 bases and J gave up 1 base; unmatched junction bases: 8. From germline, CDR1 is LNHDA and CDR2 SQIVND (reference sequence). There are 17 residues in the CDR3. The CDR3 DNA follows: TGTGCCAGTAGTATTTTCGGGGGGGCCATGTCCTACAATGAGCAGTTCTTC. It codes for CASSIFGGAMSYNEQFF. The entire variable domain, with the rest obtained from reference TRBV19 and TRBJ2-1, is as follows: DGGITQSPKYLFRKEGQNVTLSCEQNLNHDAMYWYRQDPGQGLRLIYYSQIVNDFQKGDIAEGYSVSREKKESFPLTVTSAQKNPTAFYLCASSIFGGAMSYNEQFFGPGTRLTVL.

V and J are TRBV5-1 and TRBJ2-1; the D gene is possibly TRBD2 (6 bases). Germline V gene sequence: CDR1 SGHRS, CDR2 YFSETQ. The CDR3 consists of 14 residues. With 4 bases removed from V and 8 bases from J, the gap between germline ends came to 16 bases. CDR3 nucleotides: TGCGCCAGCAGCCCGGGAAATCGGAGGGATGAGCAGTTCTTC. It codes for CASSPGNRRDEQFF.

V gene TRBV7-8 combines with J gene TRBJ1-4; TRBD1 agrees at 8 bases. The CDR3 sequence is 16 residues long. V lost 3 bases and J lost 6; bases outside the gene matches: 9. CDR1 is SGHVS, CDR2 FQNEAQ, per germline. DNA of the CDR3: TGTGCCAGCAGCTTCCACAGGGGGTGGTCGGATGAAAAACTGTTTTTT. This encodes CASSFHRGWSDEKLFF.

This chain joins TRBV6-5 and TRBJ2-5, with a weak D call TRBD1 (6 bases). The CDR3 spans 15 residues. Trimming cost V 2 bases and J 4 bases, with 14 bases left between them. The germline gives CDR1 MNHEY, CDR2 SVGAGI. Written as DNA, the CDR3 is TGTGCCAGCAGTTACGGGGGCCGGTTGGGAGAGACCCAGTACTTC. Its translation is CASSYGGRLGETQYF.

The chain uses TRBV7-9 and TRBJ2-3, with 10 nucleotides matching TRBD2. The CDR3 is made up of 18 amino acids. The V and J ends lost 3 bases and 3 bases, in that order; junction bases with no gene match: 12. The germline CDR1 and CDR2 sequences are SEHNR and FQNEAQ (reference sequence). In nucleotides, the CDR3 is TGTGCCAGCAGCTTGGGGCCAGCGGGGGGGCTTCGGACAGATACGCAGTATTTT. Amino acid sequence: CASSLGPAGGLRTDTQYF.

The rearrangement joins TRBV9 to TRBJ1-5; D may be TRBD1 (5 bases). This CDR3 comprises 15 residues. Trimming took off 0 bases at V and 3 bases at J, with 10 bases between the two ends. Looked up from germline, CDR1 is SGDLS and CDR2 is YYNGEE. CDR3 in DNA: TGTGCCAGCAGCGTAGAGGACGGACACAATCAGCCCCAGCATTTT. Translation gives CASSVEDGHNQPQHF.

The chain links TRBV4-1 to TRBJ1-2, with D perhaps matching TRBD1 (6 bases). Trimming took off 2 bases at V and 1 base at J, with 20 bases between the two ends. CDR1 MGHRA and CDR2 YSYEKL come from the germline V gene. The CDR3 totals 18 residues. Here the CDR3 DNA reads TGCGCCAGCAGCCAAACGACAGGCTCCCTTATTCTTAACTATGGCTACACCTTC. It specifies CASSQTTGSLILNYGYTF.

The chain joins TRBV6-1 to TRBJ1-2, with TRBD1 matching 8 bases. The germline gives CDR1 MNHNS, CDR2 SASEGT. CDR3 length: 15 amino acids. The ends lost 0 bases at V and 8 bases at J; junction bases unmatched: 8. CDR3 residues: CASSEAGQGAGGYTF. CDR3 nucleotide sequence: TGTGCCAGCAGTGAAGCGGGGCAGGGGGCGGGGGGCTACACCTTC.

V gene TRBV15 combines with J gene TRBJ2-5, with D tentatively TRBD1 (5 bases). Germline values: CDR1 LNHNV, CDR2 YYDKDF (reference sequence). The CDR3 is 13 amino acids. The V gene lost 1 base and the J gene lost 4 bases, with 7 bases spanning the gap. CDR3 nucleotides: TGTGCCACCAGCAGAGGGGGCTCAGAGACCCAGTACTTC. The encoded protein is CATSRGGSETQYF.

The V call is TRBV7-2, the J call TRBJ1-1; D is unclear. The CDR3 sequence is 15 residues long. The germline CDR1 and CDR2 sequences are SGHTA and FQGNSA. With 3 bases removed from V and 4 bases from J, the gap between germline ends came to 15 bases. In nucleotides, the CDR3 is TGTGCCAGCAGCTTGCCCAAAACCTCAGGCACTGAAGCTTTCTTT. Encoded protein: CASSLPKTSGTEAFF. The full variable domain, in which reference TRBV7-2 and TRBJ1-1 provide the parts outside the CDR3, is GAGVSQSPSNKVTEKGKDVELRCDPISGHTALYWYRQSLGQGLEFLIYFQGNSAPDKSGLPSDRFSAERTGGSVSTLTIQRTQQEDSAVYLCASSLPKTSGTEAFFGQGTRLTVV.

This rearrangement joins TRBV28 to TRBJ1-5; D is unresolved. CDR3 length: 15 residues. The germline CDR1 and CDR2 sequences are MDHEN and SYDVKM. Trimming shortened V by 3 bases and J by 2 bases, and 11 bases separated the two germline ends. The CDR3: CASSLSRGGNQPQHF. As DNA, the CDR3 is TGTGCCAGCAGTTTGAGTCGCGGAGGCAATCAGCCCCAGCATTTT.

The chain uses TRBV4-3 and TRBJ1-1; 9 positions agree with TRBD1. Per germline, CDR1 LGHNA and CDR2 YSLEER. The CDR3 totals 15 residues. The V and J ends lost 0 bases and 10 bases, in that order; junction bases with no gene match: 9. CDR3 region: CASSQDWGTGTGAFF. The CDR3 bases are TGCGCCAGCAGCCAAGATTGGGGGACAGGGACCGGAGCTTTCTTT.

The chain uses TRBV19 and TRBJ1-6; D might be TRBD1 (6 bases). The V gene lost 5 bases and the J gene lost 10 bases, with 18 bases spanning the gap. The germline gives CDR1 LNHDA, CDR2 SQIVND (reference sequence). The CDR3 has 15 residues. CDR3 protein: CASSPPGQSPSPLHF. The CDR3 DNA is TGTGCCAGTAGTCCACCCGGACAGTCCCCGTCACCCCTCCACTTT.